The 9 T cell receptor beta chains below were found in one sample sequenced in a study of T-cell memory formation after mild COVID-19 (dated by TCRdb to the early 2020s). Libraries came from 5' RACE. Reads for this sample came from an Illumina NovaSeq 6000. TCRdb applied fastp at Q25 and MiXCR to the public reads, then kept only in-frame beta chains. Each CDR3 protein appears once, grouped with its most common genes and DNA. The sample table shows under 150,000 distinct CDR3 sequences, and 15% to 20% are seen once. Of the sample, roughly 14% is held by the ten largest clones. The sequenced material came from PBMCs or a T cell subset sorted from them (not recorded which). Receptor source: an adult woman who had mild COVID-19 (a few samples of this study predate the infection). The sample titles of this study are shuffled in the database, so cell type and time point are left out; the donor was told from shared clones.

V gene TRBV7-3 combines with J gene TRBJ2-3, with no clear D. The V gene's germline CDR1 is SGHTA and CDR2 FQGTGA. Trimming stripped 5 bases from V and 0 bases from J, with 12 bases between. The length of the CDR3 is 15 residues. The CDR3 sequence: CASSPHSASTDTQYF. Written as DNA, the CDR3 is TGTGCCAGCAGCCCCCATTCAGCGAGCACAGATACGCAGTATTTT.

Only a few counts were recorded for this clonotype. This chain uses TRBV25-1 with TRBJ1-4; no clear D gene. The CDR3 has 14 residues. Trimming removed 7 bases at V and 8 bases at J, with 17 bases between. Per the germline V gene, CDR1 is MGHDK and CDR2 is SYGVNS. The CDR3 loop reads CASMGSGPQEKLFF. The CDR3 nucleotides are TGTGCCAGCATGGGGAGTGGCCCTCAGGAAAAACTGTTTTTT.

The rearrangement joins TRBV5-6 to TRBJ1-5; D gene ambiguous. The CDR3 sequence is 15 residues long. Per the germline V gene, CDR1 is SGHDT and CDR2 is YYEEEE. Trimming stripped 1 base from V and 2 bases from J, with 10 bases between. The CDR3 is CASSLFQSGNQPQHF. As DNA, the CDR3 is TGTGCCAGCAGCTTGTTCCAGTCGGGCAATCAGCCCCAGCATTTT.

This clonotype has more than one count but fewer than ten. The chain links TRBV7-9 to TRBJ1-2, with D perhaps matching TRBD1 (6 bases). Trimming took off 4 bases at V and 4 bases at J, with 13 bases between the two ends. Germline CDR1 SEHNR, CDR2 FQNEAQ (reference sequence). CDR3 size: 14 residues. The CDR3 region has the DNA TGTGCCAGCAGCTCTTGGACAGACCTCTATGGCTACACCTTC. This gives the protein CASSSWTDLYGYTF. The full variable domain, rest sourced from reference TRBV7-9 and TRBJ1-2, is DTGVSQNPRHKITKRGQNVTFRCDPISEHNRLYWYRQTLGQGPEFLTYFQNEAQLEKSRLLSDRFSAERPKGSFSTLEIQRTEQGDSAMYLCASSSWTDLYGYTFGSGTRLTVV.

This clonotype came up a few times. The chain has TRBV12-3 or TRBV12-4 and TRBJ1-1, with D hard to call. The CDR3 has 12 residues. Trimming removed 8 bases at V and 1 base at J, with 8 bases between. Here the CDR3 DNA reads TGTGCCAGCGCACTCGGGAACACTGAAGCTTTCTTT. Protein sequence: CASALGNTEAFF.

The V and J genes are TRBV7-6 and TRBJ2-4; 14 bases map to TRBD2. V lost 2 bases, J lost 6 bases, and 15 bases stayed unmatched. The CDR3 totals 20 residues. Germline CDR1 is SGHVS and CDR2 is FNYEAQ. CDR3 DNA sequence: TGTGCCAGCAGCTTACGGCGCGTTGGGACTAGCGGGAGTCTAGGAAACATTCAGTACTTC. It codes for CASSLRRVGTSGSLGNIQYF.

This chain's CDR3 is CASSLEPLPPTDTQYF. The CDR3 DNA follows: TGCGCCAGCAGCTTGGAACCTCTCCCCCCCACAGATACGCAGTATTTT. The rearrangement links TRBV5-1 to TRBJ2-3, with D unclear. V was clipped by 0 bases and J by 2 bases, with 13 bases between them. Germline V gene lookup returns CDR1 SGHRS and CDR2 YFSETQ. The CDR3 has 16 residues.

This clonotype was seen a few times. In DNA, the CDR3 is TGTGCCAGCAGCTTGCGACAGGGGACATTCGATGAGCAGTTCTTC. Its translation is CASSLRQGTFDEQFF. The V gene is TRBV5-4, the J gene TRBJ2-1; 8 bases match TRBD1. Germline assignment: CDR1 SGHNT and CDR2 YYREEE (reference sequence). This CDR3 spans 15 amino acids. Germline trimming cut 1 base from V and 8 bases from J; bases unmatched to any gene: 8.

About this clonotype: The DNA is omitted, as the CDR3 cannot be located on it reliably, and the CDR3 follows TCRdb's listing. The chain recombines TRBV27 with TRBJ2-7; the table's D call of TRBD1 was not tested on the DNA. The germline V gene has CDR1 MNHEY and CDR2 SMNVEV (reference sequence). 14 amino acids form the CDR3, both terminal residues included. The CDR3 here is CASSSSTGWGEQYF.